The 9 T cell receptor beta chains presented below share a single source sample, sequenced in a study of graft-versus-host responses after intestinal transplantation (TCRdb year 2021). To isolate intraepithelial and lamina propria lymphocytes from graft specimens, dithiothreitol, EDTA incubations and collagenase D digestion were used. Libraries came from the immunoSEQ multiplex PCR assay. In its TCRdb copy, this immuneACCESS table keeps in-frame sequences only and misses some clones. Where compared with another copy, unresolved V genes explain less than half of these, and the others have no known cause. For this sample the table gives over 60,000 clones, of which about 89% were detected only once. 1.5% to 2% of the sample rests with the top ten. Source: ileum tissue, taken 350 to 400 days after transplant. The source is a human patient who received an intestinal transplant, so some T cells may come from the graft donor.

This chain links TRBV7-8 with TRBJ2-1, with D maybe TRBD1 (5 bases). Germline values: CDR1 SGHVS, CDR2 FQNEAQ. Between the trimmed V and J ends, which lost 2 bases and 5 bases, there was a span of 10 bases. This CDR3 has 14 amino acids. The CDR3 coding sequence is TGTGCCAGCAGCTTACCCCGACAGAACAATGAGCAGTTCTTC. As protein: CASSLPRQNNEQFF.

Note on this clone: Distinct nucleotide sequences in the sample also encode this CDR3. J is TRBJ2-7 and V is TRBV9; possible D gene TRBD1, 7 bases. Trimming stripped 0 bases from V and 3 bases from J, with 10 bases between. Germline V gene data show CDR1 as SGDLS and CDR2 as YYNGEE. The CDR3 runs to 14 residues. DNA for the CDR3: TGTGCCAGCAGCGTAGGCCAGGGGGGCTACGAGCAGTACTTC. Translated: CASSVGQGGYEQYF.

For the CDR3, the DNA is TGTGCCAGCAGCCACGACAGTGTCCCCTCTGGAAACACCATATATTTT. Residues: CASSHDSVPSGNTIYF. The gene calls are TRBV7-9 and TRBJ1-3, with D tentatively TRBD1 (5 bases). V was shortened by 5 bases and J by 0 bases, with 14 bases between the two germline ends. This CDR3 is built from 16 residues. Germline values: CDR1 SEHNR, CDR2 FQNEAQ (reference sequence).

The chain couples TRBV28 to TRBJ1-4; D unresolved. With 4 bases removed from V and 5 bases from J, the gap between germline ends came to 8 bases. CDR3 length: 13 amino acids. Germline CDR1 is MDHEN and CDR2 is SYDVKM. This chain's CDR3 is CASSSYPNEKLFF. Written as DNA, the CDR3 is TGTGCCAGCAGTTCCTACCCGAATGAAAAACTGTTTTTT.

The rearrangement joins TRBV11-2 to TRBJ2-7; 8 nucleotides agree with TRBD1. The CDR3 is 13 amino acids. V was clipped by 5 bases and J by 5 bases; unmatched bases: 5. The germline V gene encodes CDR1 SGHAT and CDR2 FQNNGV. This CDR3 reads CASSQTGAHEQYF. As DNA, the CDR3 is TGTGCCAGCAGCCAGACAGGGGCCCACGAGCAGTACTTC.

V gene TRBV2 combines with J gene TRBJ2-3; 7 bases line up with TRBD1. Germline V CDR1 and CDR2: SNHLY, FYNNEI. CDR3 length: 14 residues. V shed 3 bases and J 5 bases; nucleotides not matched to a gene: 5. DNA of the CDR3: TGTGCCAGCAGTGATGAGGGGGCGGGAGATACGCAGTATTTT. Translated, it gives CASSDEGAGDTQYF.

This chain uses TRBV5-4 with TRBJ2-2; weak D call: TRBD2 (7 bases). This CDR3 spans 17 amino acids. V dropped 4 bases and J dropped 4 bases, with 20 bases sitting between them. Germline values: CDR1 SGHNT, CDR2 YYREEE (reference sequence). CDR3 in amino acids: CASSRKGGDYRTGELFF. The DNA for the CDR3 is TGTGCCAGCAGCCGAAAAGGGGGGGACTACCGCACCGGGGAGCTGTTTTTT.

This chain joins TRBV2 and TRBJ1-2; 8 nucleotides align to TRBD1. Looked up from germline, CDR1 is SNHLY and CDR2 is FYNNEI. J gave up 7 bases and V 8 bases, and 12 bases lay outside the gene matches. This CDR3 spans 14 amino acids. The CDR3 protein is CASQQGGAKAGYTF. The CDR3 nucleotides are TGTGCCAGCCAACAGGGGGGCGCCAAGGCTGGCTACACCTTC.

The rearrangement uses TRBV10-2 and TRBJ1-5, with a tentative D call TRBD1 (6 bases). Germline assignment: CDR1 WSHSY and CDR2 SAAADI. There are 16 residues in the CDR3. With 5 bases removed from V and 7 bases from J, the gap between germline ends came to 21 bases. CDR3 DNA: TGCGCCAGCAGTCCAGGGTGGGGGCTCCAGGAGCAGCCCCAGCATTTT. It specifies CASSPGWGLQEQPQHF.